This T cell receptor (beta chain) was captured in a study of control samples from healthy donors and cancer patients. The repertoire was sequenced with immunoSEQ multiplex PCR; TCRdb's copy has only in-frame clones and lacks some. The table lists 100,000 to 150,000 clones, approximately 92% of them singletons. V dropped 2 bases and J dropped 8; count of bases not matched to a gene: 13. Germline values: CDR1 MNHEY, CDR2 SMNVEV (reference sequence). The CDR3 spans 17 residues. Sequencing was done on a sample of PBMCs. This TCR came from a man at least 80 years old with head and neck cancer. The rearrangement joins TRBV27 to TRBJ2-1; 9 positions agree with TRBD1. CDR3 sequence reads: CASSLGVGGQGSDEQFF. The CDR3 region has the DNA TGTGCCAGCAGTTTAGGGGTCGGGGGACAGGGTAGCGATGAGCAGTTCTTC.